This entry lists 13 T cell receptor beta chains sequenced from one sample in a study of metastatic and nonmetastatic thyroid tumors. TCRdb re-called the PCR reads through MiXCR. The table has tens of thousands of clones, roughly 13% seen once. Not a single patient had been given any form of treatment at any point before undergoing thyroid surgery. The sample consisted of blood. These receptors came from a female donor with papillary thyroid cancer or a benign thyroid nodule (not recorded which). Some clones in this sample may be carry-over from other donors' samples.

The chain is built from TRBV3-1 and TRBJ2-1, with TRBD2 matching over 8 bases. From germline, CDR1 is LGHDT and CDR2 YNNKEL (reference sequence). After removal of 4 bases from V and 7 bases from J, the junction contained 9 bases not matched to a gene. The CDR3 has 15 amino acids. This chain's CDR3 is CASSPQRGIWNEQFF. The DNA of the CDR3 is TGTGCCAGCAGCCCCCAGCGGGGGATATGGAATGAGCAGTTCTTC.

In its sample, this clone was seen many times. The chain joins TRBV24-1 to TRBJ1-2, with D maybe TRBD1 (5 bases). CDR3 size: 14 residues. Trimming took off 3 bases at V and 7 bases at J, with 14 bases between the two ends. The V gene's germline CDR1 is KGHDR and CDR2 SFDVKD. CDR3 sequence (DNA): TGTGCCACCAGTGATGGGGACCGACTCGGTGGCTACACCTTC. As protein: CATSDGDRLGGYTF.

This clone showed up many times. The rearrangement joins TRBV5-1 to TRBJ1-1; no definite D call. Germline assignment: CDR1 SGHRS and CDR2 YFSETQ. This CDR3 is built from 13 residues. V lost 0 bases, J lost 8 bases, and 11 bases lay in between. As DNA, the CDR3 is TGCGCCAGCAGCTTGGCGCCGGCAGTAGAAGCTTTCTTT. Its translation is CASSLAPAVEAFF.

This clone has a count of ten or more. This sequence joins TRBV6-2 or TRBV6-3 and TRBJ1-5; no reliable D call. The germline V gene encodes CDR1 MNHEY and CDR2 SVGEGT. V was cut by 0 bases and J by 6 bases, with 3 bases left in between. This CDR3 has 12 residues. The CDR3 nucleotides read TGTGCCAGCAGTTACTCGATTCAGCCCCAGCATTTT. Translated, it gives CASSYSIQPQHF.

The rearrangement joins TRBV11-3 to TRBJ2-7; D call uncertain. V lost 5 bases and J 4 bases, leaving 12 bases between the germline ends. CDR1 is SGHNT and CDR2 is YENEEA in the germline V gene. CDR3 length: 13 amino acids. CDR3 amino acids: CASSKYQCYEQYF. CDR3 coding DNA: TGTGCCAGCAGCAAATACCAGTGTTACGAGCAGTACTTC.

The chain couples TRBV27 to TRBJ1-2, with TRBD1 matching over 7 bases. The length of the CDR3 is 14 residues. Looked up from germline, CDR1 is MNHEY and CDR2 is SMNVEV (reference sequence). V trimming: 6 bases; J trimming: 7 bases; junction bases outside the gene matches: 11. The CDR3 protein is CASRTPGQWFGYTF. In nucleotides, the CDR3 is TGTGCCAGCAGGACCCCGGGACAGTGGTTTGGCTACACCTTC.

This clone was detected many times. The chain links TRBV28 to TRBJ2-3, with TRBD2 as a possible D gene (6 bases). This CDR3 is built from 18 residues. CDR1 is MDHEN and CDR2 is SYDVKM in the germline V gene. Trimming removed 4 bases at V and 0 bases at J, with 20 bases between. The CDR3 DNA sequence: TGTGCCAGCAGTTCCCCTCTAGAGCGGGTTACTAGCACAGATACGCAGTATTTT. Translating it yields CASSSPLERVTSTDTQYF.

The rearrangement links TRBV3-1 to TRBJ2-3; D is undetermined. There are 19 residues in the CDR3. V gave up 0 bases and J gave up 0 bases, with 19 bases separating them. Per germline, CDR1 LGHDT and CDR2 YNNKEL (reference sequence). The CDR3 sequence is CASSQEVDRIQPSTDTQYF. The CDR3 nucleotides read TGTGCCAGCAGCCAAGAAGTGGATCGAATTCAACCTAGCACAGATACGCAGTATTTT.

In its sample, this clone was seen many times. This chain joins TRBV20-1 and TRBJ2-3; 9 positions match TRBD2. The CDR3 is made up of 15 amino acids. J lost 1 base, V lost 2 bases, and 4 bases had no gene match. Germline values: CDR1 DFQATT, CDR2 SNEGSKA (reference sequence). The CDR3 DNA is TGCAGTGCTAGAAACCTAGCGGGGCGCACAGATACGCAGTATTTT. It specifies CSARNLAGRTDTQYF.

As to this clone: With a much larger clone just one base away, this may be a read error. The chain combines TRBV20-1 with TRBJ2-3; 9 nucleotides align to TRBD2. Germline CDR1 reads DFQATT; CDR2 reads SNEGSKA (reference sequence). The V and J ends lost 2 bases and 10 bases, in that order; junction bases with no gene match: 10. CDR3 size: 14 residues. CDR3 nucleotides: TGCAGTGCTAGAATAGCGGGGGCTCAAAGTTCGCAGTATTTT. It codes for CSARIAGAQSSQYF.

This clone occurred many times. The V and J genes are TRBV11-2 and TRBJ1-2, with D tentatively TRBD1 (5 bases). This CDR3 spans 13 amino acids. V was cut by 3 bases and J by 6 bases, with 11 bases left in between. Germline CDR1 reads SGHAT; CDR2 reads FQNNGV. CDR3 amino acids: CASSFQGLDGYTF. CDR3 DNA sequence: TGTGCCAGCAGCTTTCAGGGATTAGATGGCTACACCTTC.

This clone was detected many times. The chain is built from TRBV9 and TRBJ2-3, with 7 bases matching TRBD1. This CDR3 is built from 16 residues. V was pared by 2 bases and J by 2 bases, with 8 bases of the junction left unmatched. CDR1 and CDR2 (germline): SGDLS, YYNGEE. CDR3 sequence reads: CASSVPDGTDTDTQYF. CDR3 DNA: TGTGCCAGCAGCGTTCCAGATGGGACAGACACAGATACGCAGTATTTT.

The chain uses TRBV20-1 and TRBJ2-6, with 7 bases matching TRBD2. Germline values: CDR1 DFQATT, CDR2 SNEGSKA (reference sequence). The CDR3 length is 19 residues. With V trimmed by 6 bases and J by 0 bases, 17 bases remained unmatched. This CDR3 reads CSAGRTAFGGYSGANVLTF. The CDR3 DNA sequence: TGCAGTGCCGGTAGGACGGCTTTCGGGGGGTACTCTGGGGCCAACGTCCTGACTTTC.